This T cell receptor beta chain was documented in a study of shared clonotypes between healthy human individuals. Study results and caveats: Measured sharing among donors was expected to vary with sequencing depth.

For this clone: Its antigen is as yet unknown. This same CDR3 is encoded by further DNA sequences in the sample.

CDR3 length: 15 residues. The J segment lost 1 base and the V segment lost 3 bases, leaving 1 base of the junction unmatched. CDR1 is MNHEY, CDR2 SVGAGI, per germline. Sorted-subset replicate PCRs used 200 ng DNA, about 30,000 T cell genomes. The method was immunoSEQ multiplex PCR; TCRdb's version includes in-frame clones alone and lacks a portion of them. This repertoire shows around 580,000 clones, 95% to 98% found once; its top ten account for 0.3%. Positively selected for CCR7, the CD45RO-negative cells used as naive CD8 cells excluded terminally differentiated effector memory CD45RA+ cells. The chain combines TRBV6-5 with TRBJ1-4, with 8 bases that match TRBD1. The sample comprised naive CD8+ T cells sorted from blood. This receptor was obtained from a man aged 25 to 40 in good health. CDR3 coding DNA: TGTGCCAGCAGTTATACAGGGGGAACTAATGAAAAACTGTTTTTT. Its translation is CASSYTGGTNEKLFF.